In its sample, the clone carrying this T cell receptor (beta chain) was seen a few times. Its antigen is currently unknown. This sample was taken from a study of T cell repertoires in cytomegalovirus infection. Background on the study: Public TCR beta signatures were indicative of both CMV infection and a matching HLA type. Notes on the study in general: There were HLA-C-restricted CMV-specific TCR beta clonotypes dominating the ex vivo response.

The germline V gene has CDR1 ENHRY and CDR2 SYGVKD. Trimming cost V 0 bases and J 8 bases, with 10 bases left between them. CDR3 length equals 13 residues. One entry per CDR3 protein, called by TCRdb with MiXCR from the reads. The table shows 370,000 or so distinct CDR3 sequences, with 34% occurring only once. The input for sequencing was cultured PBMCs, taken from culture after CMV antigen stimulation. The TCR comes from a human donor in good health (CMV status not recorded). Some clones in this sample may be carry-over from other donors' samples. This chain links TRBV10-3 with TRBJ1-1; possibly TRBD1 for D (6 bases). The CDR3 DNA follows: TGTGCCATCAGTGAGTCCCAGGACAGAGAAGCTTTCTTT. Protein: CAISESQDREAFF.